This T cell receptor (beta chain) was identified in a study of CD8+ T cells in alopecia areata. The treatment was: oral pan-JAK inhibitor, 5-10 mg twice daily. The sample holds a few counts of this clone. Following extraction, RNA underwent reverse transcription to cDNA, which served as the sequencing template. Clones were read by immunoSEQ multiplex PCR, and TCRdb kept only the in-frame ones, dropping some. The sample consists of about 270,000 clones, approximately 60% of them appearing once. The receptor was derived from a human donor with alopecia areata. This specimen was CD4+ T cells sorted from blood, taken around week 52, from a patient treated with tofacitinib.

CDR3 DNA: TGCGCCAGCAGCTGGGACGTTTCACCCCTCCACTTT. Encoded protein: CASSWDVSPLHF. J is TRBJ1-6 and V is TRBV5-1, with D tentatively TRBD1 (5 bases). The germline V and J ends were trimmed by 3 bases and 9 bases, with 7 bases remaining between them. In germline, CDR1 is SGHRS, CDR2 YFSETQ. The CDR3 is 12 amino acids.